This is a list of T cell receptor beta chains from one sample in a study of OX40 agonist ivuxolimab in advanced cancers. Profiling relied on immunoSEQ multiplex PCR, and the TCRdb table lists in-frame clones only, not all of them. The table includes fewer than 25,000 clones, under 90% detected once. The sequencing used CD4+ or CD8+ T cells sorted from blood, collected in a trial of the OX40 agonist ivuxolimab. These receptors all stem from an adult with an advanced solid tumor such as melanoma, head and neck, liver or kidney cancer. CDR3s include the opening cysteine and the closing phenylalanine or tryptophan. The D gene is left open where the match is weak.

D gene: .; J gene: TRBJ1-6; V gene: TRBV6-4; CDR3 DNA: TGTGCCAGCAGTGACTTTTATGGGAATTCACCCCTCCACTTT; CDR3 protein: CASSDFYGNSPLHF
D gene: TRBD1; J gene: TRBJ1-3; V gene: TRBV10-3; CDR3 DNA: TGTGCCATCAGTGAGATGACAGGGTCGACCATATATTTT; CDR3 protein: CAISEMTGSTIYF
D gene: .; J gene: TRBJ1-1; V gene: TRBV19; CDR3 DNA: TGTGCCAGTAGTGGTCAGGGTGACACTGAAGCTTTCTTT; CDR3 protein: CASSGQGDTEAFF
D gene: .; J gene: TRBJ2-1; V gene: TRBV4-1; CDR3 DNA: TGCGCCAGCAGCCAAGACCACAATGAGCAGTTCTTC; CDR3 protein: CASSQDHNEQFF
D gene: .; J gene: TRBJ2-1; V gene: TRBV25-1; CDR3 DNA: TGTGCCAGCAGTGAAGGGTACTCCAATGAGCAGTTCTTC; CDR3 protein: CASSEGYSNEQFF
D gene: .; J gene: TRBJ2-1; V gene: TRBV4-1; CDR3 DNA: TGCGCCAGCAGGGGGGCACATGAGCAGTTCTTC; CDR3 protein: CASRGAHEQFF
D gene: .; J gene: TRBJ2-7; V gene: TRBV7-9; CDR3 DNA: TGTGCCAGCAGCAACCCCCCCCGGGACCCCACCTACGAGCAGTACTTC; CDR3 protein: CASSNPPRDPTYEQYF
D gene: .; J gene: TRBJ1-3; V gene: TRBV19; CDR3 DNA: TGTGCCAGTGAGGCCGCATTCTCTGGAAACACCATATATTTT; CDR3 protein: CASEAAFSGNTIYF
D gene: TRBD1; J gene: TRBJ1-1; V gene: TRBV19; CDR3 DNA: TGTGCCAGTAAAGAGATGGACAGGGGGCCTTTGAACACTGAAGCTTTCTTT; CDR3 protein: CASKEMDRGPLNTEAFF
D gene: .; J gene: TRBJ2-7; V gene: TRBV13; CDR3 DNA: TGTGCCAGCAGCGGGGCGGGGCACTACGAGCAGTACTTC; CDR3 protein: CASSGAGHYEQYF
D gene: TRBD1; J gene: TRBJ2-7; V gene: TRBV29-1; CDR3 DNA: TGCAGCGTTGAAGGGGGGATGGGACAGGGGTCCTACGAGCAGTACTTC; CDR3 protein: CSVEGGMGQGSYEQYF
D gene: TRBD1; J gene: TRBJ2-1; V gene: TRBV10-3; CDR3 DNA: TGTGCCATCAGTGTGGCGACAGGGGTCAATGAGCAGTTCTTC; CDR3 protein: CAISVATGVNEQFF
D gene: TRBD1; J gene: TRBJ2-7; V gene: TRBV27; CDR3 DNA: TGTGCCAGCGGGACAGGGATCCCCTTTCGGGAGCAGTACTTC; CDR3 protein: CASGTGIPFREQYF
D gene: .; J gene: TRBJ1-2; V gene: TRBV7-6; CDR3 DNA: TGTGCCAGCAGCTCTAGAAGGGACGGTTTTTTTGGCTACACCTTC; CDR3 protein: CASSSRRDGFFGYTF
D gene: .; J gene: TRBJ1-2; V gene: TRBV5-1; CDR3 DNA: TGCGCCAGCAGCTTACGGGGTTCTTTAAATGGCTACACCTTC; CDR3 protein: CASSLRGSLNGYTF
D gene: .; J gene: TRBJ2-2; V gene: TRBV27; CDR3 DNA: TGTGCCAGCACCCGGGGCAACACCGGGGAGCTGTTTTTT; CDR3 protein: CASTRGNTGELFF